These T cell receptor beta chains were read from a single sample in a study of T-cell memory formation after mild COVID-19. TCRdb fed the 5' RACE reads into MiXCR, producing one record per CDR3 protein. This table holds a few hundred thousand distinct CDR3 sequences, more than 15% found once. Sample: PBMCs or a T cell subset sorted from them (not recorded which). The source is a man aged 18 to 35 who had mild COVID-19 (a few samples of this study predate the infection). Cell type and time point are not known. The CDR3 runs from the conserved cysteine through the conserved F or W. The D gene is left open where the match is weak. Clone sizes are given selectively: once, few, many, or a class where the clone is expanded.

>TRBJ2-5|many|TRBV7-2|TRBD2
TGTGCCAGCAGCACCGGGACTAGCGTTTGGGGAGAGACCCAGTACTTC
CASSTGTSVWGETQYF
>TRBJ2-3|-|TRBV29-1|-
TGCAGCGTTGATCCGGCTAGCACAGATACGCAGTATTTT
CSVDPASTDTQYF
>TRBJ2-5|few|TRBV7-2|-
TGTGCCAGCAGCTTAGCGGCGGGGCGGAGGGGGGAGACCCAGTACTTC
CASSLAAGRRGETQYF
>TRBJ2-3|-|TRBV29-1|-
TGCAGCGTCGACAGCACAGATACGCAGTATTTT
CSVDSTDTQYF
>TRBJ2-5|-|TRBV7-3|-
TGTGCCAGCAGCTTACGTGCGGGGACCCAAGAGACCCAGTACTTC
CASSLRAGTQETQYF
>TRBJ1-1|few|TRBV5-1|-
TGCGCCAGCAACCTCCGGGGGAATATGAACACTGAAGCTTTCTTT
CASNLRGNMNTEAFF
>TRBJ2-2|few|TRBV5-6|-
TGTGCCAGCAGCTTGATTTCGACGAACACCGGGGAGCTGTTTTTT
CASSLISTNTGELFF
>TRBJ2-5|-|TRBV5-4|-
TGTGCCAGCAGCTTCGGAGCAGCCCAAGAGACCCAGTACTTC
CASSFGAAQETQYF
>TRBJ1-6|-|TRBV6-5|-
TGTGCCAGCAGTTACCCTGATGCGGGGGGTAATTCACCCCTCCACTTT
CASSYPDAGGNSPLHF
>TRBJ2-1|once|TRBV5-5|TRBD2
TGTGCCAGCAGCTTGTCCTCGCGGGGGGGGTACAATGAGCAGTTCTTC
CASSLSSRGGYNEQFF
>TRBJ2-7|few|TRBV7-9|-
TGTGCCAGCAGCTCCCCCGGGACGTACGAGCAGTACTTC
CASSSPGTYEQYF
>TRBJ2-2|many|TRBV5-1|-
TGCGCCAGCAGCGGGACCGACAGTTTGAACACCGGGGAGCTGTTTTTT
CASSGTDSLNTGELFF
>TRBJ1-2|-|TRBV12-3/TRBV12-4|-
TGTGCCAGCAGTTTCGGGTGGAGCGAAGGCTACACCTTC
CASSFGWSEGYTF
>TRBJ2-5|-|TRBV20-1|-
TGCAGTGCCAGGTTAAGAGAAGAGACCCAGTACTTC
CSARLREETQYF
>TRBJ2-2|few|TRBV30|TRBD2
TGTGCCTGGAGTGTTCTTCTGCGGGGGGACACCGGGGAGCTGTTTTTT
CAWSVLLRGDTGELFF
>TRBJ2-5|-|TRBV3-1|-
TGTGCCAGCAGCCGAACATCTGTTGGGTTTTACTTC
CASSRTSVGFYF
>TRBJ2-7|-|TRBV20-1|-
TGCAGTGCCCTCAAGGCGCACGAGCAGTACTTC
CSALKAHEQYF
>TRBJ2-5|few|TRBV5-1|-
TGCGCCAGCAGCTTCAGGGGAATCCAAGAGACCCAGTACTTC
CASSFRGIQETQYF
>TRBJ1-5|-|TRBV7-2|-
TGTGCCAGCGGGAAGGACAGCGATCAGCCCCAGCATTTT
CASGKDSDQPQHF
>TRBJ1-1|-|TRBV4-1|TRBD1
TGCGCCAGCAGCCATAGGGGACAGATGAACACTGAAGCTTTCTTT
CASSHRGQMNTEAFF
>TRBJ2-5|many|TRBV7-2|TRBD2
TGTGCCAGCAGCTTTGAGCGGGAGGGCCTGCACTTC
CASSFEREGLHF
>TRBJ2-7|-|TRBV2|TRBD1
TGTGCCAGCCAACCGCCGTCCCGGGACAGGTACTACGAGCAGTACTTC
CASQPPSRDRYYEQYF
>TRBJ2-1|-|TRBV12-3/TRBV12-4|TRBD1
TGTGCCAGCAGGGCCGGGACAGTGGATTATTACAGCTCCTACAATGAGCAGTTCTTC
CASRAGTVDYYSSYNEQFF
>TRBJ1-1|few|TRBV19|TRBD1
TGTGCCAGTAATCCGGACAGGGGGAACACTGAAGCTTTCTTT
CASNPDRGNTEAFF
>TRBJ2-7|many|TRBV4-3|-
TGCGCCAGCAGCCAAGACAGGAGCTCCTACGAGCAGTACTTC
CASSQDRSSYEQYF
>TRBJ1-1|many|TRBV5-4|-
TGTGCCAGCAGCCGAGCGTCGGATTATACTGAAGCTTTCTTT
CASSRASDYTEAFF
>TRBJ1-4|-|TRBV12-3/TRBV12-4|TRBD1
TGTGCCAGCAGTTTAGGCGGGACAGGGGAAGGTGAAAAACTGTTTTTT
CASSLGGTGEGEKLFF
>TRBJ2-4|many|TRBV3-1|-
TGTGCCAGCAGCCCAAATACAGGGGGGGCCGCCAAAAACATTCAGTACTTC
CASSPNTGGAAKNIQYF
>TRBJ2-7|-|TRBV12-3/TRBV12-4|TRBD1
TGTGCCAGCAGAGAGACAGGGGGTACCTACGAGCAGTACTTC
CASRETGGTYEQYF
>TRBJ2-2|few|TRBV7-6|TRBD1
TGTGCCAGCAGCCGAGCCGGGACAGGGGGCACCGGGGAGCTGTTTTTT
CASSRAGTGGTGELFF
>TRBJ1-4|few|TRBV9|-
TGTGCCAGCAGCGTAGGGGGGAAGGATGAAAAACTGTTTTTT
CASSVGGKDEKLFF
>TRBJ2-5|-|TRBV11-2|-
TGTGCCAGCAGCTTAGATAGGTGGGCAGGAGAGACCCAGTACTTC
CASSLDRWAGETQYF
>TRBJ2-1|few|TRBV9|TRBD2
TGTGCCAGCAGCGTAGAGGCAGCGGGGGGGGTTCTTGGGAATGAGCAGTTCTTC
CASSVEAAGGVLGNEQFF
>TRBJ2-7|-|TRBV20-1|TRBD1
TGCAGTGCTAGGGGGACAGGGGGCTTACCCTACGAGCAGTACTTC
CSARGTGGLPYEQYF
>TRBJ2-1|-|TRBV6-2/TRBV6-3|TRBD2
TGTGCCAGCAGTTCAATGGTAGGCGGGGGAAACAATGAGCAGTTCTTC
CASSSMVGGGNNEQFF
>TRBJ1-2|-|TRBV5-1|-
TGCGCCAGCAGCTTGGGGGACACCCGCCCATATGGCTACACCTTC
CASSLGDTRPYGYTF
>TRBJ1-2|few|TRBV6-1|TRBD1
TGTGCCAGCAGTTCCGGGACAGGGTCGATTCATGGCTACACCTTC
CASSSGTGSIHGYTF
>TRBJ2-1|-|TRBV5-4|TRBD2
TGTGCCAGCAGGGTAGCGGGGGGGCCCCATGAGCAGTTCTTC
CASRVAGGPHEQFF
>TRBJ2-6|-|TRBV18|-
TGTGCCAGCTCCCCGCTTGTCTCCTCTGGGGCCAACGTCCTGACTTTC
CASSPLVSSGANVLTF
>TRBJ1-2|-|TRBV25-1|-
TGTGCCAGCAGTTCACCTGGTTCCGACTATGGCTACACCTTC
CASSSPGSDYGYTF
>TRBJ2-1|few|TRBV5-1|-
TGCGCCAGCAGCACCTACAGGGACCCTAAGTTCTTC
CASSTYRDPKFF
>TRBJ1-5|-|TRBV30|-
TGTGCCTGGAGTCCCCGGGAATACCGGCGGCCCCAGCATTTT
CAWSPREYRRPQHF
>TRBJ1-5|few|TRBV6-6|-
TGTGCCAGCAGTTACTCCCAGGCTCCCCAGCATTTT
CASSYSQAPQHF
>TRBJ2-5|-|TRBV11-2|TRBD2
TGTGCCAGCAGCTCGGGACTAGCGGGGGTAGAGACCCAGTACTTC
CASSSGLAGVETQYF
>TRBJ2-1|-|TRBV28|-
TGTGCCAGCAGTTTGGTCAGCCGGAGGGAGCAGTTCTTC
CASSLVSRREQFF
>TRBJ2-2|-|TRBV18|-
TGTGCCAGCTCACCAACTACAGGGACGGGGAACACCGGGGAGCTGTTTTTT
CASSPTTGTGNTGELFF
>TRBJ2-2|few|TRBV4-2|-
TGTGCCAGCAGCCTGAGTCGGGACACCGGGGAGCTGTTTTTT
CASSLSRDTGELFF